The next 18 T cell receptor beta chains were all read from a single sample in a study of blood T cells in healthy people across ages (dated by TCRdb to 2014 to 2015). Preparation of the library involved 5' RACE. The sequencer was an Illumina HiSeq 2500. A second about 6 to 11 cycle PCR used a sample-barcoded 5' primer and a J-beta primer mix. The public reads were run again by TCRdb, first through fastp at Q25 and then through MiXCR, and only productive beta chains were kept. All rows with the same CDR3 protein become a single entry with the most common DNA and genes. The sample contains nearly 800,000 distinct CDR3 sequences, 20% to 25% of them found a single time. The ten largest clonotypes hold 3% to 4% of the sample. These data were also reused for a study on T cells of mothers and their children.

Material for sequencing was blood. All receptors derive from a boy aged 5-17 years in good health.

This clonotype occurred a few times. The chain couples TRBV29-1 to TRBJ2-5; maybe TRBD2 (5 bases). CDR1 SQVTM and CDR2 ANQGSEA come from the germline V gene. This CDR3 is built from 14 residues. The V gene lost 0 bases and the J gene lost 0 bases, with 8 bases spanning the gap. The CDR3 nucleotides are TGCAGCGTTGAAGAGGAGGCGTACCAAGAGACCCAGTACTTC. Protein sequence: CSVEEEAYQETQYF.

This clonotype was observed a few times. The gene calls are TRBV3-1 and TRBJ1-6; the D is unclear. V was pared by 1 base and J by 7 bases, with 5 bases between. Germline-derived CDR1 and CDR2 are LGHDT and YNNKEL (reference sequence). The CDR3 extends over 13 amino acids. The CDR3 spells CASSQVGNSPLHF. The CDR3 nucleotides are TGTGCCAGCAGCCAAGTGGGGAATTCACCCCTCCACTTT. The full variable domain, with the rest looked up from reference TRBV3-1 and TRBJ1-6, is DTAVSQTPKYLVTQMGNDKSIKCEQNLGHDTMYWYKQDSKKFLKIMFSYNNKELIINETVPNRFSPKSPDKAHLNLHINSLELGDSAVYFCASSQVGNSPLHFGNGTRLTVT.

The V and J genes are TRBV7-6 and TRBJ2-7; TRBD2 might be the D (6 bases). Trimming left V 2 bases short and J 3 bases short, with 11 bases between. This CDR3 contains 14 residues. Looked up from germline, CDR1 is SGHVS and CDR2 is FNYEAQ. The chain's CDR3 is CASSLKGGYYEQYF. The CDR3 DNA follows: TGTGCCAGCAGCTTAAAGGGAGGCTACTACGAGCAGTACTTC.

V usage is TRBV7-9 and J usage is TRBJ2-7; the match to TRBD2 covers 7 bases. Gene TRBJ2-5 matches the end of the DNA better, so the J call may be wrong. CDR1 and CDR2 (germline): SEHNR, FQNEAQ (reference sequence). The CDR3 totals 15 residues. The CDR3 DNA reads as TGTGCCAGCAGCTCAACGAGCGGGGTCCGGGAGACCCAGTACTTC. Protein: CASSSTSGVRETQYF.

This clonotype has a handful of counts. The gene calls are TRBV6-5 and TRBJ1-5; D is uncertain. The V and J ends lost 5 bases and 1 base respectively, with 12 bases between them. Germline assignment: CDR1 MNHEY and CDR2 SVGAGI. This CDR3 contains 15 residues. This CDR3 reads CASSPLPGSNQPQHF. Here the CDR3 DNA reads TGTGCCAGCAGTCCGCTCCCGGGGAGCAATCAGCCCCAGCATTTT.

The V and J genes are TRBV7-3 and TRBJ2-2; D is ambiguous. Germline V gene sequence: CDR1 SGHTA, CDR2 FQGTGA. There are 13 residues in the CDR3. The V end was cut by 6 bases, the J end by 0 bases, with 5 bases between. CDR3 amino acids: CASRNSNTGELFF. The CDR3 DNA reads TGTGCCAGCAGAAACTCGAACACCGGGGAGCTGTTTTTT.

The rearrangement uses TRBV28 and TRBJ1-4; D not resolved. V was pared by 5 bases and J by 0 bases, with 10 bases between. The CDR3 covers 15 residues. Germline V CDR1 and CDR2: MDHEN, SYDVKM. The CDR3, as DNA: TGTGCCAGCAGTCCACGTATTGCAACTAATGAAAAACTGTTTTTT. It is translated as CASSPRIATNEKLFF.

This sequence joins TRBV9 and TRBJ2-5; a possible D gene is TRBD1 (6 bases). There are 15 residues in the CDR3. V dropped 4 bases and J dropped 1 base, with 14 bases sitting between them. Germline values: CDR1 SGDLS, CDR2 YYNGEE. The CDR3 protein is CASSLLTGPQETQYF. The CDR3 nucleotides read TGTGCCAGCAGCCTCTTGACAGGACCCCAAGAGACCCAGTACTTC.

A few counts support this clonotype. J is TRBJ2-5 and V is TRBV3-1, with D possibly called TRBD1 or TRBD2 (6 bases each). CDR1 and CDR2 (germline): LGHDT, YNNKEL (reference sequence). This CDR3 has 16 amino acids. The V gene lost 6 bases and the J gene lost 5 bases, with 22 bases spanning the gap. CDR3 in DNA: TGTGCCAGCAGTCAAAGGGGGGCGAAGGGATCCGAGACCCAGTACTTC. This encodes CASSQRGAKGSETQYF.

The V and J genes are TRBV20-1 and TRBJ2-7; no clear D gene. The germline V gene encodes CDR1 DFQATT and CDR2 SNEGSKA (reference sequence). With 0 bases removed from V and 4 bases from J, the gap between germline ends came to 16 bases. The length of the CDR3 is 15 residues. As DNA, the CDR3 is TGCAGTGCTAGAGATCTGGAGAAAACCGCGTACGAGCAGTACTTC. Translating it yields CSARDLEKTAYEQYF.

This clonotype was observed a few times. This chain joins TRBV7-2 and TRBJ2-3; 9 bases map to TRBD2. Germline trimming cut 1 base from V and 0 bases from J; bases unmatched to any gene: 8. CDR3 length: 18 amino acids. From germline, CDR1 is SGHTA and CDR2 FQGNSA. CDR3 in amino acids: CASSLEVWLAGSTDTQYF. The CDR3 DNA is TGTGCCAGCAGCTTAGAGGTTTGGCTAGCGGGGAGCACAGATACGCAGTATTTT.

As regards this clonotype: As the CDR3 is not closed by the conserved phenylalanine or tryptophan, this likely results from a read error. This rearrangement joins TRBV27 to TRBJ2-4, with no clear D. The CDR3 sequence is 16 residues long. V dropped 3 bases and J dropped 0 bases, with 12 bases sitting between them. Germline V lookup: CDR1 MNHEY, CDR2 SMNVEV (reference sequence). CDR3: CASSFILTLAKNIQYL. CDR3 coding DNA: TGTGCCAGCAGTTTTATCCTGACACTAGCCAAAAACATTCAGTACTTA.

The chain carries TRBV7-8 and TRBJ2-7; TRBD2 matches at 7 bases. The J call may be in error: the DNA end matches TRBJ2-5 better. Germline V gives CDR1 SGHVS, CDR2 FQNEAQ. The CDR3 totals 16 residues. The CDR3 coding sequence is TGTGCCAGCAGCTTAAACGCGGGAGTTTTGGGAGAGACCCAGTACTTC. It encodes CASSLNAGVLGETQYF.

The V gene is TRBV20-1, the J gene TRBJ1-2; 8 bases are shared with TRBD1. Germline CDR1 DFQATT, CDR2 SNEGSKA (reference sequence). This CDR3 is built from 12 residues. The V gene end was trimmed by 5 bases and the J gene end by 5 bases; junction bases not matched to a gene: 4. The CDR3 DNA reads TGCAGTGCTGACAGGGGAGGTTATGGCTACACCTTC. Residues: CSADRGGYGYTF.

The chain couples TRBV2 to TRBJ2-3; the D gene could be TRBD1 or TRBD2 (6 bases each). Germline V gene sequence: CDR1 SNHLY, CDR2 FYNNEI. The CDR3 contains 11 residues. Trimming left V 6 bases short and J 11 bases short, with 12 bases between. CDR3 residues: CASRLGGWQYF. Here the CDR3 DNA reads TGTGCCAGCAGGTTGGGGGGCTGGCAGTATTTT.

The rearrangement uses TRBV20-1 and TRBJ2-7, with TRBD2 matching over 8 bases. CDR3 length: 16 residues. Trimming at V came to 0 bases and at J to 2 bases, leaving 9 bases not matched to a gene. CDR1 is DFQATT, CDR2 SNEGSKA, per germline (reference sequence). This CDR3 is CSARDPLREVTYEQYF. The CDR3 coding sequence is TGCAGTGCTAGAGACCCCTTGCGGGAGGTTACCTACGAGCAGTACTTC.

This clonotype was observed a handful of times. This chain connects TRBV4-1 to TRBJ1-5, with 12 bases lining up with TRBD1. Germline trimming cut 3 bases from V and 9 bases from J; bases unmatched to any gene: 9. This CDR3 region has 16 residues. In germline, CDR1 is MGHRA, CDR2 YSYEKL. The CDR3 DNA reads TGCGCCAGCAGCCAGGCCCCGGGACAGGGGGCCCCGCCCCAGCATTTT. Translating it yields CASSQAPGQGAPPQHF.

The chain joins TRBV7-9 to TRBJ2-5; 7 bases match TRBD1. The CDR3 length is 16 residues. Germline V lookup: CDR1 SEHNR, CDR2 FQNEAQ (reference sequence). V was pared by 2 bases and J by 11 bases, with 17 bases of the junction left unmatched. This CDR3 is CASSLWTGQLTEEQYF. In DNA, the CDR3 is TGTGCCAGCAGCTTATGGACAGGCCAGCTCACTGAGGAGCAGTACTTC.